One TCR beta chain is described in this entry. Its antigen is unknown. These data originate in a study of shared clonotypes between healthy human individuals. Study observations and caveats: Unshared clonotypes carried lower generation probabilities than those common to all four donors.

The trim removed 4 bases at V and 5 bases at J, leaving 2 bases unmatched. The V gene's germline CDR1 is KGHSH and CDR2 LQKENI. There are 12 residues in the CDR3. Clones were sequenced by immunoSEQ multiplex PCR, and TCRdb holds only the in-frame ones, with some missing. The sample includes some 1.5 million clones, roughly 96% of them seen just once. The chain uses TRBV18 and TRBJ2-7; TRBD1 agrees at 7 bases. The source of this sequence is a man aged 25 to 40 in good health. Source material: naive CD4+ T cells sorted from blood. The subset denotes: CD45RA+ positively selected. CDR3 residues: CASSRDRDEQYF. The CDR3 bases are TGTGCCAGCTCACGCGACAGGGACGAGCAGTACTTC.